This T cell receptor beta chain was identified in a study of tumor-infiltrating lymphocytes in primary liver carcinoma. The wider study: Patients underwent surgical resection for primary liver carcinoma. Staging of the tumors gave T1-T3 N0M0, with widths of roughly 4 to 10 cm. Sample yields of productive TCRbeta reads, ranging from roughly 3.65 to 7.5 million, were similar across tissue types. The study, taken as a whole, reports: No comparison of CD4+ and CD8+ repertoires was made, since the samples were bulk unsorted.

Germline DNA was also extracted, and blood RNA was taken from unsorted whole blood. This CDR3 has 15 residues. Germline V lookup: CDR1 SGHNT, CDR2 YYREEE (reference sequence). A primer matching the constant region was used to make TCR beta cDNA from around 550 ng of total RNA. Construction of TCR beta libraries relied on three successive nested multiplex PCR rounds employing slightly modified ARM-PCR. Primers for the first two PCR rounds were TRBV1-TRBV30 forward primers and a C-beta reverse primer (about 11 cycles per round). TCRdb reanalysed the multiplex PCR reads using MiXCR and keeps one entry per CDR3 protein. The data hold about 200,000 distinct CDR3 sequences, with roughly two thirds observed a single time. Comment on this clonotype: Its antigen is as yet unknown. A much larger clone is a single base away; this may be a read error.

This chain uses TRBV5-4 with TRBJ2-3; D is perhaps TRBD2 (6 bases). The material sequenced was peripheral blood. The TCR sequence derives from a woman aged 55-70 years with primary liver carcinoma and hepatitis B virus infection. The CDR3: CASSSDYLSTDMQYF. In DNA form, the CDR3 reads TGTGCCAGCAGCTCGGACTACCTTAGCACAGATATGCAGTATTTT.